These 2 T cell receptor beta chains were sequenced from one sample in a study of blood T cell repertoires in COVID-19. TCRdb's table, derived via immunoSEQ multiplex PCR, lists solely in-frame clones and lacks some. The table has roughly 250,000 clones, about nine tenths seen once; the top ten hold around a tenth. The material sequenced was peripheral blood. The receptor set was obtained from a man aged 40-49 years who had recovered from COVID-19.

The gene calls are TRBV5-1 and TRBJ2-3, with 8 positions matching TRBD2. The CDR3 length is 16 residues. The V gene end was trimmed by 7 bases and the J gene end by 2 bases; junction bases not matched to a gene: 12. Germline lookup yields CDR1 SGHRS and CDR2 YFSETQ. The CDR3 DNA reads as TGCGCCAGCGCCACTGGGGGAGCGGGGGTCACAGATACGCAGTATTTT. Encoded protein: CASATGGAGVTDTQYF.

J is TRBJ1-2 and V is TRBV7-2; TRBD1 matches 7 bases. CDR1 SGHTA and CDR2 FQGNSA come from the germline V gene. V was clipped by 6 bases and J by 4 bases; unmatched bases: 5. The CDR3 loop spans 13 amino acids. The CDR3 DNA sequence: TGTGCCAGCAGGGGGGGACAGTCCTATGGCTACACCTTC. Its translation: CASRGGQSYGYTF.